The following is a T cell receptor beta chain sequence with its context. What it binds is unknown. This entry is derived from a study of T cell responses to AZD1222 COVID-19 vaccine. TCRdb's copy holds only in-frame clones and misses some; the assay was immunoSEQ multiplex PCR. The profile shows roughly 76,000 clones, about 88% of them singletons. Study observations and caveats: As reported, nearly half of all spike-specific TCRs target variant regions that are unmutated. Donors were largely white British and mainly female; clonal diversity was possibly underestimated.

V was cut by 3 bases and J by 1 base, with 6 bases left in between. There are 14 residues in the CDR3. Germline loops: CDR1 MNHNS, CDR2 SASEGT. The sequencing here drew on peripheral blood, taken on day 0 of AZD1222 vaccination. This TCR derives from an adult in good health. V gene TRBV6-1 combines with J gene TRBJ2-2; the D is unclear. The CDR3 loop reads CASSDQVNTGELFF. DNA of the CDR3: TGTGCCAGCAGTGACCAGGTGAACACCGGGGAGCTGTTTTTT.